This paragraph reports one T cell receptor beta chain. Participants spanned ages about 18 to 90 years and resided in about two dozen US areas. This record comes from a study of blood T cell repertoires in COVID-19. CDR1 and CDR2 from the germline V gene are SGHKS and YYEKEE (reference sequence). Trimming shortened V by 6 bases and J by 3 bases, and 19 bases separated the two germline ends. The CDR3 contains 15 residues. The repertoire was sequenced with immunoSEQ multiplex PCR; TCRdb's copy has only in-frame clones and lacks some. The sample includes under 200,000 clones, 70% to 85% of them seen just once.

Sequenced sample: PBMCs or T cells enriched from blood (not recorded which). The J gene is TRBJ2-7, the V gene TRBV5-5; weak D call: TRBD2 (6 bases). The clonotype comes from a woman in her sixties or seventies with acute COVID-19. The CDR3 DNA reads TGTGCCAGCACCATCCCGGGACTGCCCGACTACGAGCAGTACTTC. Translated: CASTIPGLPDYEQYF.